These 30 T cell receptor beta chains were all obtained from the same sample, sequenced in a study of regulatory T cells in long-lasting Graves disease (dated by TCRdb to about 2021). Libraries were made using multiplex PCR. TCRdb names Illumina HiSeq 4000 as the instrument used. CDR3 regions were amplified by Arm-PCR with iRepertoire HTBI primers to construct TCR beta libraries. Through fastp at Q25 and MiXCR, TCRdb rebuilt clones from the public reads, retaining in-frame beta chains. Entries that share a CDR3 protein sequence are merged under the most common genes and DNA. The sample data list 400,000 to 500,000 distinct CDR3 sequences, and about 15% of these were observed just once. Together, the top ten hold 23% of the sample. This sample's time point label indicates: newly diagnosed GD, antithyroid drugs for less than 3 months. RNA was extracted from PBMCs in TRIzol for both TCR sequencing and RNA sequencing.

The same data also went into a second study, on T cells in Graves' hyperthyroidism and ophthalmopathy.

This material consisted of peripheral blood mononuclear cells (PBMCs), taken at new diagnosis, from a patient treated with antithyroid drugs. These receptors originate from a woman aged 18-29 years with Graves disease. Donor details come from another sample of the same person, matched by shared clones.

This clonotype was seen many times. The chain couples TRBV6-5 to TRBJ2-7; 8 nucleotides align to TRBD1. The length of the CDR3 is 16 residues. J gave up 3 bases and V 2 bases, and 9 bases lay outside the gene matches. Germline V gene data show CDR1 as MNHEY and CDR2 as SVGAGI. The CDR3 nucleotides are TGTGCCAGCAGTTACGATCGGACAGGGAAGGACTACGAGCAGTACTTC. Amino acid sequence: CASSYDRTGKDYEQYF.

In DNA form, the CDR3 reads TGTGCCAGCAGTTACGAGACAGGGGGCATCTACGAGCAGTACTTC. Its protein product is CASSYETGGIYEQYF. The rearrangement joins TRBV6-2 or TRBV6-3 to TRBJ2-7; 10 bases map to TRBD1. Germline V gives CDR1 MNHEY, CDR2 SVGEGT. After removal of 2 bases from V and 3 bases from J, the junction contained 4 bases not matched to a gene. CDR3 length: 15 amino acids.

This clonotype was observed a few times. The chain is built from TRBV6-2 or TRBV6-3 and TRBJ2-1, with D maybe TRBD2 (7 bases). The V gene lost 4 bases and the J gene lost 6 bases, with 19 bases spanning the gap. Germline CDR1 MNHEY, CDR2 SVGEGT. This CDR3 contains 16 residues. This chain's CDR3 is CASSWLGGEQGNEQFF. CDR3 nucleotides: TGTGCCAGCAGTTGGCTTGGGGGGGAACAGGGCAATGAGCAGTTCTTC.

This clonotype appeared many times. The J gene is TRBJ2-5, the V gene TRBV7-9; no reliable D call. Germline V gene lookup returns CDR1 SEHNR and CDR2 FQNEAQ (reference sequence). V lost 1 base to trimming and J lost 0 bases, with 6 bases between them. The CDR3 totals 14 residues. In DNA form, the CDR3 reads TGTGCCAGCAGCTTAGGGACCAACCAAGAGACCCAGTACTTC. This gives the protein CASSLGTNQETQYF.

This clonotype was counted only a few times. The chain uses TRBV29-1 and TRBJ2-2; D is possibly TRBD1 (5 bases). V was pared by 6 bases and J by 0 bases, with 8 bases between. Germline CDR1 SQVTM, CDR2 ANQGSEA. The CDR3 extends over 13 amino acids. The CDR3 nucleotides are TGCAGCGTAGGACACCCGAACACCGGGGAGCTGTTTTTT. Protein product: CSVGHPNTGELFF.

The sample holds many counts of this clonotype. Written as DNA, the CDR3 is TGTGCCAGCAGTAGGGACAGGGTGGGAAGCAATCAGCCCCAGCATTTT. It codes for CASSRDRVGSNQPQHF. The chain is built from TRBV2 and TRBJ1-5, with 9 bases lining up with TRBD1. V lost 5 bases and J lost 1; bases outside the gene matches: 6. CDR3 length equals 16 residues. Germline V gives CDR1 SNHLY, CDR2 FYNNEI.

This clonotype has a handful of counts. The chain carries TRBV5-6 and TRBJ1-6, with TRBD1 identical over 10 bases. The length of the CDR3 is 15 residues. Germline CDR1 SGHDT, CDR2 YYEEEE. V trimming: 5 bases; J trimming: 7 bases; junction bases outside the gene matches: 6. This CDR3 is CASSKPGQGNSPLHF. CDR3 nucleotides: TGTGCCAGCAGTAAACCGGGACAGGGGAATTCACCCCTCCACTTT.

This clonotype was seen more than once but under ten times. This chain uses TRBV6-1 with TRBJ2-1; 9 nucleotides align to TRBD2. This CDR3 has 15 residues. Germline V gives CDR1 MNHNS, CDR2 SASEGT. Trimming took 5 bases from V and 6 from J; bases not matched to a gene: 8. For the CDR3, the DNA is TGTGCCAGCAGTCCCTCTAGCGGGGTAAGCAATGAGCAGTTCTTC. It specifies CASSPSSGVSNEQFF.

This clonotype has a count of ten or more. The chain employs TRBV5-1 and TRBJ2-3; 8 bases match TRBD2. This CDR3 spans 16 amino acids. V was pared by 5 bases and J by 6 bases, with 14 bases of the junction left unmatched. Per germline, CDR1 SGHRS and CDR2 YFSETQ. CDR3 sequence reads: CASSPFTSGPGDTQYF. The CDR3 DNA reads as TGCGCCAGCAGTCCTTTTACTAGCGGACCAGGCGATACGCAGTATTTT.

There are many counts of this clonotype. V usage is TRBV6-1 and J usage is TRBJ1-1, with D possibly TRBD1 on 5 matching bases. This CDR3 has 13 residues. CDR1 is MNHNS, CDR2 SASEGT, per germline. V was cut by 7 bases and J by 1 base, with 10 bases left in between. CDR3 in DNA: TGTGCCAGCACCAGGGAGGCGAACACTGAAGCTTTCTTT. It translates to CASTREANTEAFF.

The gene calls are TRBV6-1 and TRBJ1-2; a weak D match, TRBD1 (5 bases). Between the trimmed V and J ends, which lost 0 bases and 6 bases, there was a span of 11 bases. CDR1 and CDR2 (germline): MNHNS, SASEGT. This CDR3 has 14 residues. The CDR3 reads CASSEALLGDGYTF. The CDR3 coding sequence is TGTGCCAGCAGTGAAGCGCTTCTGGGGGATGGCTACACCTTC.

There are a few counts of this clonotype. V and J are TRBV6-5 and TRBJ2-1; 7 nucleotides match TRBD2. The length of the CDR3 is 15 residues. J was trimmed by 6 bases and V by 2 bases; bases with no gene match: 7. Looked up from germline, CDR1 is MNHEY and CDR2 is SVGAGI. The CDR3 region is CASSYAGVHSNEQFF. Written as DNA, the CDR3 is TGTGCCAGCAGTTACGCGGGAGTGCACAGCAATGAGCAGTTCTTC.

This clonotype was recorded at least ten times. The V call is TRBV28, the J call TRBJ1-1; no firm D call. V dropped 0 bases and J dropped 4 bases, with 6 bases sitting between them. The CDR3 contains 13 residues. Looked up from germline, CDR1 is MDHEN and CDR2 is SYDVKM. The CDR3 here is CASSLWVGTEAFF. The CDR3 DNA follows: TGTGCCAGCAGTTTATGGGTGGGCACTGAAGCTTTCTTT.

In regard to this clonotype: A read error is possible here, since a much larger clone lies one base away. The chain combines TRBV5-6 with TRBJ1-1; 8 nucleotides line up with TRBD1. The CDR3 is made up of 15 amino acids. J gave up 5 bases and V 3 bases, and 9 bases lay outside the gene matches. In germline, CDR1 is SGHDT, CDR2 YYEEEE. The CDR3 sequence is CASSSRTGRGTEAFF. In DNA, the CDR3 is TGTGCCAGCAGCTCACGGACAGGGCGGGGGACTGAAGCTTTCTTT.

This clonotype has a single count. A much larger clone differs from this one at a single base, so this may be a read error. The gene calls are TRBV5-1 and TRBJ1-1, with D unclear. This CDR3 contains 15 residues. V shed 0 bases and J shed 2 bases, with 11 bases lying between them. The V gene's germline CDR1 is SGHRS and CDR2 YFSETQ. In DNA, the CDR3 is TGCGCCAGCAGCTTGGGTAGCCAACGTAACACTGAAGCTTTCTTT. It translates to CASSLGSQRNTEAFF. The full variable domain, completed using reference TRBV5-1 and TRBJ1-1, is KAGVTQTPRYLIKTRGQQVTLSCSPISGHRSVSWYQQTPGQGLQFLFEYFSETQRNKGNFPGRFSGRQFSNSRSEMNVSTLELGDSALYLCASSLGSQRNTEAFFGQGTRLTVV.

This clonotype was detected a few times. The rearrangement joins TRBV19 to TRBJ1-2; 7 nucleotides align to TRBD1. Per germline, CDR1 LNHDA and CDR2 SQIVND (reference sequence). After removal of 6 bases from V and 2 bases from J, the junction contained 3 bases not matched to a gene. There are 13 residues in the CDR3. For the CDR3, the DNA is TGTGCCAGTAGGTGGGGACAGAACTATGGCTACACCTTC. Translating gives CASRWGQNYGYTF. The whole variable domain, filled in from reference TRBV19 and TRBJ1-2, reads DGGITQSPKYLFRKEGQNVTLSCEQNLNHDAMYWYRQDPGQGLRLIYYSQIVNDFQKGDIAEGYSVSREKKESFPLTVTSAQKNPTAFYLCASRWGQNYGYTFGSGTRLTVV.

This clonotype was observed many times. The rearrangement joins TRBV20-1 to TRBJ2-1; 12 bases align to TRBD2. With 4 bases clipped from V and 2 bases from J, the junction kept 9 bases outside the gene matches. Germline V gene data show CDR1 as DFQATT and CDR2 as SNEGSKA (reference sequence). The CDR3 length is 17 residues. CDR3 nucleotides: TGCAGTGCTATTCTCCCTCTAGCGGGAGGGGCCTACAATGAGCAGTTCTTC. Translation gives CSAILPLAGGAYNEQFF.

This chain joins TRBV29-1 and TRBJ2-3, with TRBD2 matching over 8 bases. The CDR3 runs to 13 residues. Germline values: CDR1 SQVTM, CDR2 ANQGSEA. V was clipped by 4 bases and J by 6 bases; unmatched bases: 6. The CDR3 is CSVGREVVDTQYF. DNA for the CDR3: TGCAGCGTTGGGCGGGAGGTGGTTGATACGCAGTATTTT.

Of note for this clonotype: A much larger clone lies a single base off, so this may be a read error. This chain links TRBV30 with TRBJ2-7; 12 bases are a match to TRBD2. Losses at the gene ends were 3 bases for V and 7 bases for J; bases not matched to a gene: 10. This CDR3 has 15 residues. Germline values: CDR1 GTSNPN, CDR2 SVGIG (reference sequence). The CDR3 DNA follows: TGTGCCTGGAGCTCGAGACTAGCGGGAGTGAATGAGCAGTACTTC. Protein sequence: CAWSSRLAGVNEQYF.

The rearrangement links TRBV10-2 to TRBJ2-1; tentative D call: TRBD1 (5 bases). The germline V gene encodes CDR1 WSHSY and CDR2 SAAADI. The CDR3 runs to 14 residues. V was shortened by 7 bases and J by 1 base, with 11 bases between the two germline ends. The CDR3 bases are TGCGCCAGCACCACCGACAGATCCTACAATGAGCAGTTCTTC. Amino acids: CASTTDRSYNEQFF.

This clonotype came up once. This sequence joins TRBV20-1 and TRBJ2-6; D is possibly TRBD1 (5 bases). Germline CDR1 and CDR2: DFQATT and SNEGSKA (reference sequence). Trimming stripped 3 bases from V and 2 bases from J, with 11 bases between. This CDR3 spans 15 amino acids. CDR3 amino acids: CSASLRQPGANVLTF. The CDR3 coding sequence is TGCAGTGCTAGCCTAAGACAGCCTGGGGCCAACGTCCTGACTTTC.

This clonotype showed up just a few times. The chain joins TRBV29-1 to TRBJ1-1, with 11 bases that match TRBD1. This CDR3 spans 14 amino acids. The germline gives CDR1 SQVTM, CDR2 ANQGSEA. Trimming removed 6 bases from V and 4 bases from J; junction bases left unmatched: 7. The CDR3 nucleotides are TGCAGCGTAGTCCTCGGGACAGGGGGCACTGAAGCTTTCTTT. Residues: CSVVLGTGGTEAFF. Variable domain in full (rest from reference TRBV29-1 and TRBJ1-1): SAVISQKPSRDICQRGTSLTIQCQVDSQVTMMFWYRQQPGQSLTLIATANQGSEATYESGFVIDKFPISRPNLTFSTLTVSNMSPEDSSIYLCSVVLGTGGTEAFFGQGTRLTVV.

This clonotype was recorded many times. The chain links TRBV20-1 to TRBJ1-5, with 7 bases fitting TRBD1. V gave up 6 bases and J gave up 7 bases; unmatched junction bases: 12. Looked up from germline, CDR1 is DFQATT and CDR2 is SNEGSKA (reference sequence). The CDR3 has 14 amino acids. In nucleotides, the CDR3 is TGCAGTGCCAGACGGACAGGCGACATACAGCCCCAGCATTTT. Its translation: CSARRTGDIQPQHF.

This clonotype was seen repeatedly, ten times or more. The genes are TRBV20-1 and TRBJ1-6, with 11 bases aligning to TRBD1. The CDR3 loop spans 15 amino acids. Trimming removed 1 base from V and 7 bases from J; junction bases left unmatched: 3. CDR1 and CDR2 (germline): DFQATT, SNEGSKA (reference sequence). In DNA, the CDR3 is TGCAGTGCTAGAGGGGGACAGGGGGTCAATTCACCCCTCCACTTT. Amino acids: CSARGGQGVNSPLHF.

This clonotype was seen at least ten times. V is TRBV12-3 or TRBV12-4 and J is TRBJ2-7, with D unclear. The CDR3 loop spans 13 amino acids. V dropped 5 bases and J dropped 6 bases, with 14 bases sitting between them. The CDR3 sequence is CASSKTEWGEQYF. The CDR3 DNA reads TGTGCCAGCAGTAAGACCGAATGGGGCGAGCAGTACTTC.

Details on this clonotype: A far larger clone is a single base away, which makes a read error likely. This chain joins TRBV7-2 and TRBJ2-7; D is possibly TRBD2 (7 bases). Germline V gene lookup returns CDR1 SGHTA and CDR2 FQGNSA. Trimming took off 1 base at V and 7 bases at J, with 17 bases between the two ends. This CDR3 has 15 residues. CDR3 nucleotides: TGTGCCAGCAGCTTAGACGGGGGGCGTCACAATGAGCAGTACTTC. This sequence encodes CASSLDGGRHNEQYF.

This clonotype was counted ten times or more. The V and J genes are TRBV2 and TRBJ1-1; no firm D call. Trimming stripped 1 base from V and 5 bases from J, with 11 bases between. This CDR3 contains 14 residues. CDR1 and CDR2 (germline): SNHLY, FYNNEI. The CDR3 is CASSEVGMGTEAFF. The CDR3 nucleotides are TGTGCCAGCAGTGAAGTAGGGATGGGGACTGAAGCTTTCTTT.

This clonotype was counted between two and nine times. J is TRBJ1-4 and V is TRBV6-1; D might be TRBD1 (6 bases). The CDR3 spans 14 residues. V lost 8 bases and J 0 bases, leaving 10 bases between the germline ends. Germline values: CDR1 MNHNS, CDR2 SASEGT. The CDR3 region is CASAGGATNEKLFF. The CDR3 DNA sequence: TGTGCCAGCGCCGGGGGCGCAACTAATGAAAAACTGTTTTTT.

This clonotype has a count of ten or more. The J gene is TRBJ1-5, the V gene TRBV30; no firm D call. There are 13 residues in the CDR3. The V end lost 2 bases, the J end lost 5 bases, and 10 bases lay between the germline ends. Germline V gene lookup returns CDR1 GTSNPN and CDR2 SVGIG (reference sequence). CDR3 coding DNA: TGTGCCTGGAGTTTCGACGGGGATCAGCCCCAGCATTTT. It yields the protein CAWSFDGDQPQHF.

This clonotype was detected a few times. This chain uses TRBV2 with TRBJ2-7; D is uncertain. Germline V CDR1 and CDR2: SNHLY, FYNNEI. Trimming removed 1 base at V and 3 bases at J, with 7 bases between. This CDR3 has 13 residues. The CDR3 DNA is TGTGCCAGCAGTGAAGGGTCCATCTACGAGCAGTACTTC. As protein: CASSEGSIYEQYF.